This T cell receptor (beta chain) was captured by sequencing in a study of shared clonotypes between healthy human individuals. Trimming took 2 bases from V and 4 from J, leaving 15 bases between them. There are 16 residues in the CDR3. CDR1 is MNHEY, CDR2 SVGAGI, per germline. As concerns this clone: What it recognizes is unknown.

Study-level findings and limits: Only a few donors were included, so the genetic and exposure-history diversity represented was limited. Generation probabilities were higher for clonotypes shared across all four sorted-subset donors than for unshared ones.

The assay was immunoSEQ multiplex PCR, and TCRdb's table has in-frame clones only and misses some. The data hold around 2.5 million clones, with 90% to 95% observed a single time. This clonotype was obtained from a man aged 18 to 29 in good health. Some clones in this sample may be carry-over from other donors' samples. Sequencing input: naive CD4+ T cells from PBMCs. As for subset: CD45RA+ positively selected. The chain is built from TRBV6-5 and TRBJ1-3; D gene unclear. CDR3 in amino acids: CASSYRDGRTGNTIYF. DNA of the CDR3: TGTGCCAGCAGTTACCGCGATGGGAGGACCGGAAACACCATATATTTT.